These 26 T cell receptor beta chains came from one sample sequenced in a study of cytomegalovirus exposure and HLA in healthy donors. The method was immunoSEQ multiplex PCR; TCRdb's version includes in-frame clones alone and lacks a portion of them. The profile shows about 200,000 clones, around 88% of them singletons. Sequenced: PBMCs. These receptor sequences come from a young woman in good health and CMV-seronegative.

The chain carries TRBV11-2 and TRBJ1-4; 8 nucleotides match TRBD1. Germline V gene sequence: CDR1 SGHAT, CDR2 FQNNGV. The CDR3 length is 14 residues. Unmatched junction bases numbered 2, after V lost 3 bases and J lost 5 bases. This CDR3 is CASSFRTGNEKLFF. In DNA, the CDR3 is TGTGCCAGCAGCTTCCGGACAGGGAATGAAAAACTGTTTTTT.

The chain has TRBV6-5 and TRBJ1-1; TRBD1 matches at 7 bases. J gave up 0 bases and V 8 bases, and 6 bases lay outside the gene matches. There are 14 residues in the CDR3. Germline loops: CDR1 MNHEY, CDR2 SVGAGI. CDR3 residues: CASGKQGMNTEAFF. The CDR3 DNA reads TGTGCCAGCGGAAAACAGGGGATGAACACTGAAGCTTTCTTT.

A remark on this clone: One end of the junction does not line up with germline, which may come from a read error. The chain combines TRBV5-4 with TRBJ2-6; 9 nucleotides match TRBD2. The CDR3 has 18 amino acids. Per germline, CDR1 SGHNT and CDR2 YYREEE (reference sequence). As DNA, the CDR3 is TGTGCCAGCAGCTTGCCCACTAGCGGGTTCTCTGGTGCCAACGTCCTGACTTTC. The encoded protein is CASSLPTSGFSGANVLTF. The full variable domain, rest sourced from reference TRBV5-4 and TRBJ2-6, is ETGVTQSPTHLIKTRGQQVTLRCSSQSGHNTVSWYQQALGQGPQFIFQYYREEENGRGNFPPRFSGLQFPNYSSELNVNALELDDSALYLCASSLPTSGFSGANVLTFGAGSRLTVL.

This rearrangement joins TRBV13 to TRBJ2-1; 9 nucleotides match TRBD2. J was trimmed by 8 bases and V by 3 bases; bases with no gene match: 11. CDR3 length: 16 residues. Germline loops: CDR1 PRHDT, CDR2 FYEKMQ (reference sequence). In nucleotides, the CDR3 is TGTGCCAGCAGCTTTTGGCCTAGCGGGACCGGGTATGAGCAGTTCTTC. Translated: CASSFWPSGTGYEQFF.

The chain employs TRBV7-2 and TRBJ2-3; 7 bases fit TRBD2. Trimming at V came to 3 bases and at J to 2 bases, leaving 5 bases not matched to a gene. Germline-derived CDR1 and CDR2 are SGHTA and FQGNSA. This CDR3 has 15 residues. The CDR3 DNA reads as TGTGCCAGCAGCTTCAACCGGGGGGACACAGATACGCAGTATTTT. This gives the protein CASSFNRGDTDTQYF.

For the CDR3, the DNA is TGTGCCACCAGCAGACAGGGCGGATACGAGCAGTACTTC. Translating gives CATSRQGGYEQYF. The rearrangement links TRBV15 to TRBJ2-7; the D gene is possibly TRBD1 (5 bases). The CDR3 contains 13 residues. V shed 2 bases and J shed 4 bases, with 9 bases lying between them. Germline CDR1 LNHNV, CDR2 YYDKDF (reference sequence).

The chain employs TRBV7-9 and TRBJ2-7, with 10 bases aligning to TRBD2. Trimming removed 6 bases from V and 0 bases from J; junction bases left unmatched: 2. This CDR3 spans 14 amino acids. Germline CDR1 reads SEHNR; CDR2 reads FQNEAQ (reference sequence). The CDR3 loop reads CASSTSGTSYEQYF. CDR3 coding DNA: TGTGCCAGCAGTACTAGCGGGACCTCCTACGAGCAGTACTTC.

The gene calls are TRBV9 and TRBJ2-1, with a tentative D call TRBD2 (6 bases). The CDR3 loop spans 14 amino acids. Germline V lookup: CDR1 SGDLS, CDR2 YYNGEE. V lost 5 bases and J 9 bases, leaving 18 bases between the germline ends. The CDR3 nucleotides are TGTGCCAGCAGTGCCTCGTCGGGGGTCGGTGAGCAGTTCTTC. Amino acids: CASSASSGVGEQFF.

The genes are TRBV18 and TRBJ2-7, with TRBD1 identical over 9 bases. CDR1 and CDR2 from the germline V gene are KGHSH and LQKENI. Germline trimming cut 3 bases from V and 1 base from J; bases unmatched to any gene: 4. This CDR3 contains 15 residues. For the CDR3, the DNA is TGTGCCAGCTCACCCCCCGGGACAGGGTCCTACGAGCAGTACTTC. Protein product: CASSPPGTGSYEQYF. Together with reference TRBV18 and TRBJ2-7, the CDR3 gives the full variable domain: NAGVMQNPRHLVRRRGQEARLRCSPMKGHSHVYWYRQLPEEGLKFMVYLQKENIIDESGMPKERFSAEFPKEGPSILRIQQVVRGDSAAYFCASSPPGTGSYEQYFGPGTRLTVT.

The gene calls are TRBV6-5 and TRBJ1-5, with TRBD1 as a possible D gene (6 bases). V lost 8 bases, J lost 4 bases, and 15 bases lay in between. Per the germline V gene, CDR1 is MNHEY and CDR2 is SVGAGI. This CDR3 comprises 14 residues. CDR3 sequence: CASLSLGANQPQHF. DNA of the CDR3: TGTGCCAGCCTGTCGCTGGGGGCGAATCAGCCCCAGCATTTT.

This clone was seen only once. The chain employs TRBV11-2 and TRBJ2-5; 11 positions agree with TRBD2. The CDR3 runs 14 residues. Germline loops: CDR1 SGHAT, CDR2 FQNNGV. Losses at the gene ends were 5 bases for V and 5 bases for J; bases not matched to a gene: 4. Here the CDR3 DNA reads TGTGCCAGCAGCCGAGGACTAGCGGGTGAGACCCAGTACTTC. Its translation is CASSRGLAGETQYF.

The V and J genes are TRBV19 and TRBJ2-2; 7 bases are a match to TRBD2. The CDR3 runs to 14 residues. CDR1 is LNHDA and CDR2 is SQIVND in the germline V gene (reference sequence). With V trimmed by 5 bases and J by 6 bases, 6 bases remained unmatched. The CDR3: CASSPGLGAGELFF. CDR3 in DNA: TGTGCCAGTAGTCCCGGACTAGGGGCCGGGGAGCTGTTTTTT.

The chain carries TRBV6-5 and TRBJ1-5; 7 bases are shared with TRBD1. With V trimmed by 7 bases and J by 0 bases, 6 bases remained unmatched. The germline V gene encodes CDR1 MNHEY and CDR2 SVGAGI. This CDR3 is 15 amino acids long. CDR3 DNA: TGTGCCAGCACCCCGGGACAGTATAGCAATCAGCCCCAGCATTTT. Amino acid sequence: CASTPGQYSNQPQHF.

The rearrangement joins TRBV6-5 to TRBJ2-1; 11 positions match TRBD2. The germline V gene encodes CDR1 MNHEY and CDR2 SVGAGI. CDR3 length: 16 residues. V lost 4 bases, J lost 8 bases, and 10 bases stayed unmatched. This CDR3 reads CASSSAPLAGGYEQFF. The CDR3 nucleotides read TGTGCCAGCAGTTCCGCCCCGCTAGCGGGAGGCTATGAGCAGTTCTTC.

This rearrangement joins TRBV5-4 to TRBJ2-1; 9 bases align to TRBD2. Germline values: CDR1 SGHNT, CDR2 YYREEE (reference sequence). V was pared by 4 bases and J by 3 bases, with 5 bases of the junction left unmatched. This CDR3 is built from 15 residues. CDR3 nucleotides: TGTGCCAGCAGCGACGAGACTAGCGGCTACAATGAGCAGTTCTTC. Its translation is CASSDETSGYNEQFF. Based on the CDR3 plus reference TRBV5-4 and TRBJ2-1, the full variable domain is ETGVTQSPTHLIKTRGQQVTLRCSSQSGHNTVSWYQQALGQGPQFIFQYYREEENGRGNFPPRFSGLQFPNYSSELNVNALELDDSALYLCASSDETSGYNEQFFGPGTRLTVL.

CDR3 coding DNA: TGTGCCAGCAGCTCAAGCGCCGGCCGTTTCGGCGAGCAGTACTTC. Translated: CASSSSAGRFGEQYF. The chain uses TRBV7-9 and TRBJ2-7; D remains ambiguous. The CDR3 covers 15 residues. Germline loops: CDR1 SEHNR, CDR2 FQNEAQ (reference sequence). Deletions cut 4 bases from V and 6 bases from J, with 19 bases between.

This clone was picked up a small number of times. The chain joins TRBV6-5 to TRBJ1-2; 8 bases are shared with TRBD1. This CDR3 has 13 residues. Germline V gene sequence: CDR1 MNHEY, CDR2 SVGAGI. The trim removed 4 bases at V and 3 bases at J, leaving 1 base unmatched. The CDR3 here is CASSSDRDYGYTF. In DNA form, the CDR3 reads TGTGCCAGCAGTTCGGACAGGGACTATGGCTACACCTTC.

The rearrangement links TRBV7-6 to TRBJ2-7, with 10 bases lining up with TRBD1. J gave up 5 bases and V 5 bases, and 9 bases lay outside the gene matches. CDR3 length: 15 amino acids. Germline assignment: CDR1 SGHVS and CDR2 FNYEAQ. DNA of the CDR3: TGTGCCAGCAGCCAAGACAGGGGGCAGATTAACGAGCAGTACTTC. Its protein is CASSQDRGQINEQYF. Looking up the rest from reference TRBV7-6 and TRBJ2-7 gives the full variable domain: GAGVSQSPRYKVTKRGQDVALRCDPISGHVSLYWYRQALGQGPEFLTYFNYEAQQDKSGLPNDRFSAERPEGSISTLTIQRTEQRDSAMYRCASSQDRGQINEQYFGPGTRLTVT.

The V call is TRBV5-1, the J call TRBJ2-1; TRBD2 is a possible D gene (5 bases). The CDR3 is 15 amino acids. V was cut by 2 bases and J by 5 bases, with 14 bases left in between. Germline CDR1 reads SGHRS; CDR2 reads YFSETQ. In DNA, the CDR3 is TGCGCCAGCAGCTTTCGAGGACTGGATCACAATGAGCAGTTCTTC. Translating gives CASSFRGLDHNEQFF. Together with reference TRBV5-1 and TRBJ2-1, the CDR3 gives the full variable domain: KAGVTQTPRYLIKTRGQQVTLSCSPISGHRSVSWYQQTPGQGLQFLFEYFSETQRNKGNFPGRFSGRQFSNSRSEMNVSTLELGDSALYLCASSFRGLDHNEQFFGPGTRLTVL.

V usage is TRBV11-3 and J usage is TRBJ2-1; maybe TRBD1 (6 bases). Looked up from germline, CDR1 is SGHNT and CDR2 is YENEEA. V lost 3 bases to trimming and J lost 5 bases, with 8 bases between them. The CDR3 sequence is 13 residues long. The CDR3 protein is CASSLQGNNEQFF. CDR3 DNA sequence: TGTGCCAGCAGCTTGCAGGGGAACAATGAGCAGTTCTTC. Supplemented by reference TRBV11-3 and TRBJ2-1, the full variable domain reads EAGVVQSPRYKIIEKKQPVAFWCNPISGHNTLYWYLQNLGQGPELLIRYENEEAVDDSQLPKDRFSAERLKGVDSTLKIQPAELGDSAVYLCASSLQGNNEQFFGPGTRLTVL.

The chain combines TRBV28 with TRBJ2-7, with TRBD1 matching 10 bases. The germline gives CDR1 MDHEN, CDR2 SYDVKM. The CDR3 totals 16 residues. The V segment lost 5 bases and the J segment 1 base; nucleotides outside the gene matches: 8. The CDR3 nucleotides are TGTGCCAGCAGTCAACAGACAGGGGGCTTTTCCTACGAGCAGTACTTC. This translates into CASSQQTGGFSYEQYF.

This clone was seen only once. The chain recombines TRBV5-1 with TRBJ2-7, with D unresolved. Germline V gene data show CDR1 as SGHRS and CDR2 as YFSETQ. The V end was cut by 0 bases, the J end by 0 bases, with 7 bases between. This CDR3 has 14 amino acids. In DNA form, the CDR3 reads TGCGCCAGCAGCTTGGTGGAGAGCTCCTACGAGCAGTACTTC. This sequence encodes CASSLVESSYEQYF.

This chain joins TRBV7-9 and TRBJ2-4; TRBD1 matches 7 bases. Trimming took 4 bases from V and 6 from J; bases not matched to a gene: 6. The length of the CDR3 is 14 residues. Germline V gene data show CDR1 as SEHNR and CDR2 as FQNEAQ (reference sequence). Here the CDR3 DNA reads TGTGCCAGCAGCTCGCGACAGGGTCTAAACATTCAGTACTTC. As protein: CASSSRQGLNIQYF.

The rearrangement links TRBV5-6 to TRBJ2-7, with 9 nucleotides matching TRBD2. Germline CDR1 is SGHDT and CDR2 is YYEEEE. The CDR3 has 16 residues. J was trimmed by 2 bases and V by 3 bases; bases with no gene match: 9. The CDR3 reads CASSSWGPSGTYEQYF. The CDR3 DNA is TGTGCCAGCAGCTCATGGGGGCCTAGCGGGACCTACGAGCAGTACTTC.

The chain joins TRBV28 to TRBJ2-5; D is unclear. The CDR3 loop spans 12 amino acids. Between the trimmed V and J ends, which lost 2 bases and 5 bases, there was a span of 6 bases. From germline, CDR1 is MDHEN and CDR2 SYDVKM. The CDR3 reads CASSLTLETQYF. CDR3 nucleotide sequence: TGTGCCAGCAGTTTAACTCTTGAGACCCAGTACTTC.

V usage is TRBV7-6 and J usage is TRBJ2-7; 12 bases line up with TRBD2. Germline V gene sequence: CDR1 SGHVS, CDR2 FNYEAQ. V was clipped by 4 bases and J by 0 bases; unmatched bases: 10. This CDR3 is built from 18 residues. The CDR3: CASSSSTGTSGHSYEQYF. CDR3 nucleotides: TGTGCCAGCAGCTCGTCCACCGGGACTAGCGGGCACTCCTACGAGCAGTACTTC.